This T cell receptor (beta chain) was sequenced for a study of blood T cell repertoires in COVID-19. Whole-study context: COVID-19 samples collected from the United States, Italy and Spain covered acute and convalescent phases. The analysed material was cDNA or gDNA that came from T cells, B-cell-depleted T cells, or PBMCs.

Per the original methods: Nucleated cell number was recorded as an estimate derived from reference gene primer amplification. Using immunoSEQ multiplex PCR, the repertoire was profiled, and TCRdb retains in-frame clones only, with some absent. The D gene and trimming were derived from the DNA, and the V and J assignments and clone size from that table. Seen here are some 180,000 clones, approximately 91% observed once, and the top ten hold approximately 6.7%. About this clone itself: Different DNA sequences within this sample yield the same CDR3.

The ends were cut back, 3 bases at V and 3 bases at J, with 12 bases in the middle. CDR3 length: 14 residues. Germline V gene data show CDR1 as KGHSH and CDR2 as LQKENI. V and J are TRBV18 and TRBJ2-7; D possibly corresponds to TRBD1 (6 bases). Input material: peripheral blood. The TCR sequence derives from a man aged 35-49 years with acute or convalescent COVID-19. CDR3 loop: CASSPSTGGYEQYF. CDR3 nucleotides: TGTGCCAGCTCACCTTCGACAGGCGGCTACGAGCAGTACTTC.